This TCR beta chain was recorded in a study of post-analysis software for immune sequencing data. This CDR3 has 14 residues. CDR1 LGHNA and CDR2 YNFKEQ come from the germline V gene. Trimming cost V 3 bases and J 6 bases; bases outside gene matches: 6. Study-wide findings and caveats: Five or six TRBV segments were significantly more frequent in patients than in controls. TRBV5-6, TRBV5-1 and TRBV20-1 were among these segments.

The table lists this clonotype with a few counts. The antigen is undetermined. Carried by the TCR beta cDNA libraries were unique molecular identifiers. T cells numbering roughly 0.9 to 10 million yielded cDNA molecules that totaled roughly 500,000. MiXCR, run by TCRdb on the PCR reads, gives a single entry per CDR3 protein. The data show fewer than 850,000 distinct CDR3 sequences, approximately 30% seen once. This TCR derives from a girl aged 5-17 years with multiple sclerosis. The chain recombines TRBV4-2 with TRBJ2-7; 9 bases match TRBD2. Sample: blood. CDR3 amino acids: CASSQVAGVGEQYF. The CDR3 DNA reads as TGTGCCAGCAGCCAGGTAGCGGGGGTTGGCGAGCAGTACTTC.